These 19 T cell receptor beta chains came from one sample sequenced in a study of shared clonotypes between healthy human individuals. In the naive CD8 group, cells lacked CD45RO and were positively selected for CCR7, so terminally differentiated effector memory CD45RA+ cells were left out. Some clones are missing from TCRdb's copy, which holds only in-frame ones; the method was immunoSEQ multiplex PCR. The table shows a few million clones, with around 93% occurring only once. Input material: naive CD8+ T cells from PBMCs. These receptors originate from a man in his late teens or twenties in good health. Some clones in this sample may be carry-over from other donors' samples.

The chain recombines TRBV6-5 with TRBJ1-1; D call uncertain. CDR1 and CDR2 from the germline V gene are MNHEY and SVGAGI. The CDR3 runs 8 residues. V lost 5 bases and J 8 bases, leaving 0 bases between the germline ends. This chain's CDR3 is CASSEAFF. CDR3 in DNA: TGTGCCAGCAGTGAAGCTTTCTTT.

The rearrangement joins TRBV28 to TRBJ2-3; D possibly corresponds to TRBD2 (5 bases). In germline, CDR1 is MDHEN, CDR2 SYDVKM. This CDR3 is 15 amino acids long. Trimming cost V 5 bases and J 4 bases, with 16 bases left between them. CDR3: CASSLQAGFADTQYF. The CDR3, as DNA: TGTGCCAGCAGTCTTCAGGCGGGTTTCGCAGATACGCAGTATTTT.

The rearrangement links TRBV9 to TRBJ2-3; D is ambiguous. The CDR3 runs 15 residues. Germline V gene data show CDR1 as SGDLS and CDR2 as YYNGEE. Between the trimmed V and J ends, which lost 3 bases and 1 base, there was a span of 12 bases. CDR3 region: CASSATDVGTDTQYF. CDR3 in DNA: TGTGCCAGCAGCGCTACGGATGTGGGCACAGATACGCAGTATTTT.

V is TRBV7-9 and J is TRBJ2-2, with TRBD2 matching 8 bases. V gave up 6 bases and J gave up 6 bases; unmatched junction bases: 15. Germline V gives CDR1 SEHNR, CDR2 FQNEAQ (reference sequence). The CDR3 contains 17 residues. This CDR3 reads CASRKNGAGEGAGELFF. Here the CDR3 DNA reads TGTGCCAGCAGGAAAAATGGAGCGGGAGAGGGGGCCGGGGAGCTGTTTTTT.

The gene calls are TRBV9 and TRBJ2-7; 8 bases map to TRBD2. The CDR3 sequence is 16 residues long. CDR1 and CDR2 (germline): SGDLS, YYNGEE. The V gene end was trimmed by 4 bases and the J gene end by 5 bases; junction bases not matched to a gene: 14. The CDR3 loop reads CASSPLSGRGSHEQYF. CDR3 DNA sequence: TGTGCCAGCAGCCCCCTAAGCGGGAGAGGTTCCCACGAGCAGTACTTC. The variable domain in full, completed from reference TRBV9 and TRBJ2-7, reads DSGVTQTPKHLITATGQRVTLRCSPRSGDLSVYWYQQSLDQGLQFLIQYYNGEERAKGNILERFSAQQFPDLHSELNLSSLELGDSALYFCASSPLSGRGSHEQYFGPGTRLTVT.

The chain employs TRBV9 and TRBJ2-7; D perhaps matches TRBD2 (6 bases). The germline CDR1 and CDR2 sequences are SGDLS and YYNGEE. This CDR3 has 15 residues. Trimming cost V 4 bases and J 7 bases, with 21 bases left between them. Written as DNA, the CDR3 is TGTGCCAGCAGCATGGGTGGACTACCCGATAGAGAGCAGTACTTC. Its translation is CASSMGGLPDREQYF.

J is TRBJ1-2 and V is TRBV2; D gene uncertain. The CDR3 loop spans 13 amino acids. In germline, CDR1 is SNHLY, CDR2 FYNNEI. Deletions cut 8 bases from V and 4 bases from J, with 14 bases between. CDR3 bases: TGTGCCAGCGACCCCCGGGCGAGCTATGGCTACACCTTC. Its translation: CASDPRASYGYTF. Looking up the rest from reference TRBV2 and TRBJ1-2 gives the full variable domain: EPEVTQTPSHQVTQMGQEVILRCVPISNHLYFYWYRQILGQKVEFLVSFYNNEISEKSEIFDDQFSVERPDGSNFTLKIRSTKLEDSAMYFCASDPRASYGYTFGSGTRLTVV.

The gene calls are TRBV19 and TRBJ2-2; D ambiguous. Trimming left V 2 bases short and J 6 bases short, with 7 bases between. The CDR3 spans 13 residues. Germline V CDR1 and CDR2: LNHDA, SQIVND (reference sequence). CDR3 in amino acids: CASSILGSGELFF. Here the CDR3 DNA reads TGTGCCAGTAGTATACTGGGGTCCGGGGAGCTGTTTTTT.

J is TRBJ2-3 and V is TRBV6-5; 8 bases match TRBD1. The CDR3 contains 14 residues. Per the germline V gene, CDR1 is MNHEY and CDR2 is SVGAGI. With V trimmed by 6 bases and J by 4 bases, 6 bases remained unmatched. The DNA of the CDR3 is TGTGCCAGCAGATTTTCAGGGGGCGCAGATACGCAGTATTTT. This sequence encodes CASRFSGGADTQYF.

The rearrangement joins TRBV27 to TRBJ1-5; D possibly corresponds to TRBD1 (5 bases). The germline V and J ends were trimmed by 5 bases and 7 bases, with 21 bases remaining between them. Germline CDR1 is MNHEY and CDR2 is SMNVEV (reference sequence). This CDR3 has 16 amino acids. CDR3 bases: TGTGCCAGCAGTCGGGGTCCGGGGAGTGCAGGGCAGCCCCAGCATTTT. Protein: CASSRGPGSAGQPQHF.

This chain joins TRBV27 and TRBJ2-3, with 13 bases lining up with TRBD2. This CDR3 spans 17 amino acids. Per the germline V gene, CDR1 is MNHEY and CDR2 is SMNVEV (reference sequence). Germline trimming cut 8 bases from V and 3 bases from J; bases unmatched to any gene: 11. The CDR3 bases are TGTGCCAGCTGCGGACTAGCGGGAGTGTCAGGAACAGATACGCAGTATTTT. Encoded protein: CASCGLAGVSGTDTQYF.

On this clone itself: The same CDR3 is also encoded by other DNA sequences in this sample. The chain is built from TRBV4-3 and TRBJ2-3; D is undetermined. V lost 6 bases and J lost 0, with 7 bases in between. This CDR3 spans 13 amino acids. Germline V gene lookup returns CDR1 LGHNA and CDR2 YSLEER. The CDR3 here is CASSLTSTDTQYF. CDR3 coding DNA: TGCGCCAGCAGTCTTACTAGCACAGATACGCAGTATTTT.

The chain is built from TRBV6-1 and TRBJ2-3; no clear D gene. This CDR3 comprises 12 residues. Germline CDR1 MNHNS, CDR2 SASEGT. V shed 8 bases and J shed 2 bases, with 8 bases lying between them. CDR3 nucleotide sequence: TGTGCCAGCGCACTACACACAGATACGCAGTATTTT. It codes for CASALHTDTQYF.

V usage is TRBV15 and J usage is TRBJ2-2, with 7 positions matching TRBD2. The germline gives CDR1 LNHNV, CDR2 YYDKDF (reference sequence). Unmatched junction bases numbered 11, after V lost 5 bases and J lost 2 bases. This CDR3 comprises 17 residues. CDR3: CATSGRLAEHNTGELFF. The CDR3 DNA follows: TGTGCCACCAGCGGCCGACTAGCAGAACATAACACCGGGGAGCTGTTTTTT.

This clone was detected once. The CDR3 region has the DNA TGCGCCAGCAGCTTGGAGGCAGGGGTCCTGCTGAACACTGAAGCTTTCTTT. It yields the protein CASSLEAGVLLNTEAFF. The V gene is TRBV5-1, the J gene TRBJ1-1; D may be TRBD1 (6 bases). Trimming stripped 0 bases from V and 0 bases from J, with 15 bases between. CDR1 is SGHRS and CDR2 is YFSETQ in the germline V gene. CDR3 size: 17 residues.

V usage is TRBV7-9 and J usage is TRBJ2-2; D perhaps matches TRBD2 (6 bases). The CDR3 runs to 15 residues. The V gene's germline CDR1 is SEHNR and CDR2 FQNEAQ (reference sequence). V lost 2 bases and J 2 bases, leaving 9 bases between the germline ends. The CDR3 bases are TGTGCCAGCAGCTTACAGCGGGCTAACACCGGGGAGCTGTTTTTT. Amino acid sequence: CASSLQRANTGELFF.

The chain uses TRBV5-5 and TRBJ1-1; 7 nucleotides line up with TRBD1. CDR3 length: 14 residues. Germline V gene sequence: CDR1 SGHKS, CDR2 YYEKEE (reference sequence). The J segment lost 6 bases and the V segment lost 4 bases, leaving 9 bases of the junction unmatched. The CDR3 DNA reads TGTGCCAGCAGCAGTATGACAGGGCCAGCTGAAGCTTTCTTT. As protein: CASSSMTGPAEAFF.

This clone was picked up one time. The gene calls are TRBV28 and TRBJ2-7, with D possibly called TRBD1 or TRBD2 (6 bases each). Germline V gene data show CDR1 as MDHEN and CDR2 as SYDVKM. V was pared by 1 base and J by 5 bases, with 9 bases between. The CDR3 sequence is 13 residues long. In nucleotides, the CDR3 is TGTGCCAGCAGTTTATCGGGGGCTGACGAGCAGTACTTC. The encoded protein is CASSLSGADEQYF.

The chain employs TRBV9 and TRBJ2-1; no definite D call. CDR1 is SGDLS and CDR2 is YYNGEE in the germline V gene. V dropped 0 bases and J dropped 5 bases, with 9 bases sitting between them. This CDR3 has 14 amino acids. The CDR3 region is CASSVESNHNEQFF. DNA of the CDR3: TGTGCCAGCAGCGTAGAAAGTAATCACAATGAGCAGTTCTTC.